This T cell receptor (beta chain) was obtained from a study of blood T cell repertoires in COVID-19. Study-level information: COVID-19 samples, acute and convalescent, were from the United States, Italy and Spain.

Original analysis: Reference gene primer amplification in the assay estimated nucleated cell counts. The repertoire was sequenced with immunoSEQ multiplex PCR; TCRdb's copy has only in-frame clones and lacks some. D and trimming come from the DNA, and the V and J calls and clone size come from that table. The table shows tens of thousands of clones, with approximately 85% occurring only once. The germline V gene has CDR1 GTSNPN and CDR2 SVGIG (reference sequence). The V end was cut by 2 bases, the J end by 5 bases, with 12 bases between. The CDR3 length is 14 residues. The sequenced sample consisted of peripheral blood. This sequence joins TRBV30 and TRBJ2-2; possibly TRBD1 for D (7 bases). The TCR sequence derives from a human donor in a cohort sampled during active COVID-19. CDR3 sequence: CAWSRRGRTGELFF. The DNA for the CDR3 is TGTGCCTGGAGTCGGAGGGGGCGGACCGGGGAGCTGTTTTTT.